The 32 T cell receptor beta chains below all came from one sample that was sequenced in a study of cytomegalovirus exposure and HLA in healthy donors. 13 Jbeta primers and 60 Vbeta primers were used for the PCR. The table came from immunoSEQ multiplex PCR; TCRdb's copy has only in-frame clones and leaves some out. Of approximately 70,000 clones in the sample, around four fifths were seen once. The sequenced sample consisted of PBMCs. The receptors shown here come from a man in his forties in good health and CMV-seronegative.

The rearrangement links TRBV19 to TRBJ1-2, with TRBD1 matching over 7 bases. Germline V gene lookup returns CDR1 LNHDA and CDR2 SQIVND (reference sequence). The length of the CDR3 is 14 residues. J was trimmed by 4 bases and V by 3 bases; bases with no gene match: 5. The CDR3 DNA follows: TGTGCCAGTAGTATCCAGACAGGGAGCTATGGCTACACCTTC. Amino acid sequence: CASSIQTGSYGYTF.

The V and J genes are TRBV4-2 and TRBJ2-5; 11 bases line up with TRBD2. The CDR3 is made up of 15 amino acids. The germline V gene encodes CDR1 LGHNA and CDR2 YNFKEQ. With V trimmed by 1 base and J by 11 bases, 9 bases remained unmatched. This CDR3 reads CASSQVRLAGLEQYF. CDR3 bases: TGTGCCAGCAGCCAAGTAAGACTAGCGGGGTTAGAGCAGTACTTC.

About this clone itself: Sequence at one end of the junction differs from germline and may be a read error. The chain carries TRBV28 and TRBJ2-7; 12 bases align to TRBD2. The CDR3 totals 13 residues. CDR1 and CDR2 (germline): MDHEN, SYDVKM. CDR3: CASSSGTSGRRGF. CDR3 bases: TGTGCCAGCAGTTCCGGGACTAGCGGGCGCCGGGGCTTC.

The V call is TRBV6-5, the J call TRBJ2-3, with 7 bases lining up with TRBD1. Germline CDR1 MNHEY, CDR2 SVGAGI. V trimming: 6 bases; J trimming: 2 bases; junction bases outside the gene matches: 5. The CDR3 loop spans 14 amino acids. CDR3 bases: TGTGCCAGCAGATCGGGACAGTCCACAGATACGCAGTATTTT. It codes for CASRSGQSTDTQYF.

This clone was seen a single time. CDR3: CASSLGPTGLETQYF. The CDR3 bases are TGTGCCAGCAGCTTAGGTCCGACAGGGCTAGAGACCCAGTACTTC. The chain links TRBV7-9 to TRBJ2-5, with TRBD1 matching 7 bases. CDR1 and CDR2 (germline): SEHNR, FQNEAQ (reference sequence). V was clipped by 1 base and J by 4 bases; unmatched bases: 6. The CDR3 has 15 amino acids.

The chain uses TRBV7-9 and TRBJ2-3, with TRBD2 matching over 7 bases. CDR3 length equals 14 residues. Per the germline V gene, CDR1 is SEHNR and CDR2 is FQNEAQ (reference sequence). The V segment lost 0 bases and the J segment 3 bases; nucleotides outside the gene matches: 0. For the CDR3, the DNA is TGTGCCAGCAGCTTAGCGGGACTAACAGATACGCAGTATTTT. It codes for CASSLAGLTDTQYF. Variable domain in full (rest from reference TRBV7-9 and TRBJ2-3): DTGVSQNPRHKITKRGQNVTFRCDPISEHNRLYWYRQTLGQGPEFLTYFQNEAQLEKSRLLSDRFSAERPKGSFSTLEIQRTEQGDSAMYLCASSLAGLTDTQYFGPGTRLTVL.

This chain links TRBV7-8 with TRBJ2-4, with 9 bases fitting TRBD2. The CDR3 is made up of 17 amino acids. Germline V gene data show CDR1 as SGHVS and CDR2 as FQNEAQ. After removal of 1 base from V and 2 bases from J, the junction contained 6 bases not matched to a gene. The CDR3 protein is CASSLVRLAGTKNIQYF. CDR3 in DNA: TGTGCCAGCAGCTTAGTGCGGCTAGCGGGAACCAAAAACATTCAGTACTTC.

The rearrangement joins TRBV6-1 to TRBJ1-5; 8 bases are shared with TRBD1. CDR1 is MNHNS and CDR2 is SASEGT in the germline V gene. V lost 6 bases and J lost 2; bases outside the gene matches: 6. The CDR3 is 15 amino acids. The CDR3 reads CASRQQGVGNQPQHF. CDR3 bases: TGTGCCAGCAGACAACAGGGGGTGGGCAATCAGCCCCAGCATTTT.

The chain uses TRBV2 and TRBJ2-1, with unresolved D. Germline assignment: CDR1 SNHLY and CDR2 FYNNEI. V was cut by 6 bases and J by 5 bases, with 11 bases left in between. The CDR3 consists of 13 residues. The CDR3 loop is CASRRYVNNEQFF. CDR3 nucleotide sequence: TGTGCCAGCAGGCGATATGTAAACAATGAGCAGTTCTTC.

The chain links TRBV2 to TRBJ2-3; 10 positions match TRBD2. The V gene's germline CDR1 is SNHLY and CDR2 FYNNEI. Trimming at V came to 5 bases and at J to 0 bases, leaving 2 bases not matched to a gene. The length of the CDR3 is 15 residues. DNA for the CDR3: TGTGCCAGCAGTCTAGCGGGGGCTAGCACAGATACGCAGTATTTT. The encoded protein is CASSLAGASTDTQYF.

This clone turned up a few times. J is TRBJ1-1 and V is TRBV5-1; TRBD1 aligns across 7 bases. After removal of 4 bases from V and 2 bases from J, the junction contained 5 bases not matched to a gene. Germline CDR1 reads SGHRS; CDR2 reads YFSETQ. The CDR3 loop spans 14 amino acids. This CDR3 is CASSRGTDNTEAFF. As DNA, the CDR3 is TGCGCCAGCAGCAGGGGGACAGACAACACTGAAGCTTTCTTT. Full variable domain (outside the CDR3, taken from reference TRBV5-1 and TRBJ1-1): KAGVTQTPRYLIKTRGQQVTLSCSPISGHRSVSWYQQTPGQGLQFLFEYFSETQRNKGNFPGRFSGRQFSNSRSEMNVSTLELGDSALYLCASSRGTDNTEAFFGQGTRLTVV.

CDR3 sequence (DNA): TGCGCCAGCAGCTTGAGCGGGAGGGCCGTTAATGAGCAGTTCTTC. Its translation is CASSLSGRAVNEQFF. The chain carries TRBV5-1 and TRBJ2-1; TRBD2 agrees at 10 bases. This CDR3 is 15 amino acids long. Trimming removed 1 base from V and 7 bases from J; junction bases left unmatched: 5. Germline-derived CDR1 and CDR2 are SGHRS and YFSETQ.

V is TRBV21-1 and J is TRBJ2-5; the table names TRBD2, a call not compared with the DNA. TRBV21-1 is designated a pseudogene. The CDR3 spans 20 residues. CDR3 coding DNA: TGTGCCAGCAGCCTTCGCGCCGGGGTATTCGCCCTAAAGCCCCAAGAGACCCAGTACTTC. This translates into CASSLRAGVFALKPQETQYF.

The rearrangement uses TRBV7-2 and TRBJ1-4, with TRBD1 matching over 7 bases. Germline assignment: CDR1 SGHTA and CDR2 FQGNSA. The CDR3 sequence is 13 residues long. Unmatched junction bases numbered 4, after V lost 9 bases and J lost 3 bases. The CDR3 loop is CASGGQPNEKLFF. DNA for the CDR3: TGTGCCAGTGGGGGACAGCCTAATGAAAAACTGTTTTTT.

The chain joins TRBV5-6 to TRBJ2-5; the D gene is possibly TRBD1 (5 bases). In germline, CDR1 is SGHDT, CDR2 YYEEEE. The CDR3 consists of 16 residues. V was shortened by 0 bases and J by 5 bases, with 17 bases between the two germline ends. The CDR3, as DNA: TGTGCCAGCAGCTTGGAGGGGCAGGGTACAAGCGAGACCCAGTACTTC. Its translation: CASSLEGQGTSETQYF.

V usage is TRBV5-1 and J usage is TRBJ2-3; TRBD2 matches 11 bases. This CDR3 spans 17 amino acids. Germline V gene data show CDR1 as SGHRS and CDR2 as YFSETQ. With V trimmed by 0 bases and J by 5 bases, 8 bases remained unmatched. The CDR3: CASSLAVAGGPVDTQYF. The CDR3 DNA reads as TGCGCCAGCAGCTTGGCGGTAGCGGGGGGGCCGGTAGATACGCAGTATTTT.

CDR3 residues: CASSLYPGVGTDTQYF. CDR3 DNA: TGCGCCAGCAGCTTGTATCCGGGTGTAGGCACAGATACGCAGTATTTT. The V gene is TRBV5-1, the J gene TRBJ2-3; D gene ambiguous. Looked up from germline, CDR1 is SGHRS and CDR2 is YFSETQ. V lost 1 base, J lost 1 base, and 13 bases lay in between. The CDR3 contains 16 residues.

This clone was seen more than once but under ten times. V is TRBV19 and J is TRBJ2-1, with 15 bases identical to TRBD2. Germline V lookup: CDR1 LNHDA, CDR2 SQIVND (reference sequence). J lost 0 bases, V lost 7 bases, and 13 bases had no gene match. The CDR3 sequence is 20 residues long. Written as DNA, the CDR3 is TGTGCCAGTACTCCCGGACTAGCGGGAGGGAGGGGGGACTCCTACAATGAGCAGTTCTTC. Amino acid sequence: CASTPGLAGGRGDSYNEQFF.

This chain links TRBV28 with TRBJ2-1; 10 bases align to TRBD1. The CDR3 loop spans 14 amino acids. V lost 3 bases and J lost 8; bases outside the gene matches: 4. Germline CDR1 and CDR2: MDHEN and SYDVKM. CDR3 coding DNA: TGTGCCAGCAGTTTGGACAGGGGGTTGGATGAGCAGTTCTTC. Residues: CASSLDRGLDEQFF.

The V gene is TRBV5-4, the J gene TRBJ2-1; 9 positions agree with TRBD2. Trimming removed 4 bases from V and 5 bases from J; junction bases left unmatched: 4. The CDR3 is 14 amino acids. CDR1 is SGHNT, CDR2 YYREEE, per germline (reference sequence). This CDR3 is CASSRTSVNNEQFF. The CDR3, as DNA: TGTGCCAGCAGCCGGACTAGCGTTAACAATGAGCAGTTCTTC.

The chain carries TRBV6-5 and TRBJ1-1, with 7 bases aligning to TRBD1. CDR1 and CDR2 from the germline V gene are MNHEY and SVGAGI. J gave up 4 bases and V 4 bases, and 6 bases lay outside the gene matches. CDR3 length equals 14 residues. For the CDR3, the DNA is TGTGCCAGCAGTTCGCAGACAGGGATCACTGAAGCTTTCTTT. Translated: CASSSQTGITEAFF.

This chain connects TRBV11-1 to TRBJ1-4; 12 nucleotides line up with TRBD1. Per the germline V gene, CDR1 is SGHAT and CDR2 is FQDESV (reference sequence). The CDR3 consists of 16 residues. Trimming removed 6 bases from V and 5 bases from J; junction bases left unmatched: 7. CDR3 nucleotide sequence: TGTGCCAGCAGATTGGGACAGGGGGCTTCGAATGAAAAACTGTTTTTT. This encodes CASRLGQGASNEKLFF.

The rearrangement uses TRBV9 and TRBJ2-3; no definite D call. The CDR3 length is 17 residues. In germline, CDR1 is SGDLS, CDR2 YYNGEE. V was trimmed by 4 bases and J by 2 bases, leaving 20 bases between them. For the CDR3, the DNA is TGTGCCAGCAGCCCTACACGTAGACTGGAACCCACAGATACGCAGTATTTT. This codes for CASSPTRRLEPTDTQYF. Full variable domain (remainder filled in from reference TRBV9 and TRBJ2-3): DSGVTQTPKHLITATGQRVTLRCSPRSGDLSVYWYQQSLDQGLQFLIQYYNGEERAKGNILERFSAQQFPDLHSELNLSSLELGDSALYFCASSPTRRLEPTDTQYFGPGTRLTVL.

This clone came up once. The chain recombines TRBV25-1 with TRBJ2-5; 7 bases are shared with TRBD1. The J segment lost 5 bases and the V segment lost 3 bases, leaving 9 bases of the junction unmatched. This CDR3 is 15 amino acids long. Germline V gene lookup returns CDR1 MGHDK and CDR2 SYGVNS. Here the CDR3 DNA reads TGTGCCAGCAGTGATCCGACAGGGCCCGGGGAGACCCAGTACTTC. It translates to CASSDPTGPGETQYF.

V is TRBV7-2 and J is TRBJ2-3, with a possible D match to TRBD1 (6 bases). Germline CDR1 is SGHTA and CDR2 is FQGNSA. V was shortened by 2 bases and J by 2 bases, with 11 bases between the two germline ends. The CDR3 runs 15 residues. CDR3 bases: TGTGCCAGCAGCTTATACCAGGGGAACACAGATACGCAGTATTTT. Amino acid sequence: CASSLYQGNTDTQYF.

This clone was counted only a few times. The chain is built from TRBV6-5 and TRBJ2-3; 10 bases line up with TRBD2. This CDR3 is built from 14 residues. Germline V gene data show CDR1 as MNHEY and CDR2 as SVGAGI. The trim removed 10 bases at V and 7 bases at J, leaving 11 bases unmatched. CDR3 DNA: TGTGCCACCGCTAGCGGGGGCAGGGGAAATACGCAGTATTTT. Encoded protein: CATASGGRGNTQYF.

The chain links TRBV14 to TRBJ2-1; D may be TRBD2 (6 bases). With 4 bases removed from V and 6 bases from J, the gap between germline ends came to 13 bases. CDR1 is SGHDN, CDR2 FVKESK, per germline. The CDR3 consists of 14 residues. CDR3 sequence: CASSPLDYPNEQFF. The CDR3 DNA reads TGTGCCAGCAGCCCCCTGGACTATCCCAATGAGCAGTTCTTC. The whole variable domain, filled in from reference TRBV14 and TRBJ2-1, reads EAGVTQFPSHSVIEKGQTVTLRCDPISGHDNLYWYRRVMGKEIKFLLHFVKESKQDESGMPNNRFLAERTGGTYSTLKVQPAELEDSGVYFCASSPLDYPNEQFFGPGTRLTVL.

This rearrangement joins TRBV18 to TRBJ2-7; D call uncertain. The CDR3 is 14 amino acids. CDR1 is KGHSH and CDR2 is LQKENI in the germline V gene. V was clipped by 2 bases and J by 0 bases, with 8 bases between them. The CDR3 loop is CASSPYENSYEQYF. In nucleotides, the CDR3 is TGTGCCAGCTCACCATACGAGAACTCCTACGAGCAGTACTTC.

This chain joins TRBV25-1 and TRBJ2-3; D is possibly TRBD2 (6 bases). CDR1 and CDR2 from the germline V gene are MGHDK and SYGVNS. The CDR3 covers 18 residues. Trimming took off 2 bases at V and 0 bases at J, with 18 bases between the two ends. DNA for the CDR3: TGTGCCAGCAGTGAAATTGGCGGGGACTCCCAAAGCACAGATACGCAGTATTTT. It translates to CASSEIGGDSQSTDTQYF. The whole variable domain, filled in from reference TRBV25-1 and TRBJ2-3, reads EADIYQTPRYLVIGTGKKITLECSQTMGHDKMYWYQQDPGMELHLIHYSYGVNSTEKGDLSSESTVSRIRTEHFPLTLESARPSHTSQYLCASSEIGGDSQSTDTQYFGPGTRLTVL.

The rearrangement joins TRBV5-6 to TRBJ1-2, with 8 bases aligning to TRBD1. Germline lookup yields CDR1 SGHDT and CDR2 YYEEEE. Trimming cost V 7 bases and J 4 bases; bases outside gene matches: 9. The CDR3 is 14 residues long. CDR3 region: CASQRGQVVYGYTF. CDR3 nucleotides: TGTGCCAGCCAGCGGGGACAGGTCGTCTATGGCTACACCTTC.

The chain joins TRBV27 to TRBJ2-4, with 15 bases that match TRBD2. Per germline, CDR1 MNHEY and CDR2 SMNVEV (reference sequence). Trimming removed 5 bases from V and 4 bases from J; junction bases left unmatched: 6. The CDR3 contains 17 residues. For the CDR3, the DNA is TGTGCCAGCAGTGGGGGGACTAGCGGGAGGATGAAAAACATTCAGTACTTC. Protein sequence: CASSGGTSGRMKNIQYF.

The CDR3 DNA reads as TGTGCCAGTAGTGAACAGGGAAGGGATGATCAGCCCCAGCATTTT. Translated: CASSEQGRDDQPQHF. This chain connects TRBV19 to TRBJ1-5; tentative D call: TRBD1 (6 bases). V gave up 5 bases and J gave up 5 bases, with 16 bases separating them. The CDR3 runs to 15 residues. Germline V gene data show CDR1 as LNHDA and CDR2 as SQIVND (reference sequence). The full variable domain, rest sourced from reference TRBV19 and TRBJ1-5, is DGGITQSPKYLFRKEGQNVTLSCEQNLNHDAMYWYRQDPGQGLRLIYYSQIVNDFQKGDIAEGYSVSREKKESFPLTVTSAQKNPTAFYLCASSEQGRDDQPQHFGDGTRLSIL.